These 6 T cell receptor beta chains came from one sample sequenced in a study of T cell clonotyping in hematopoietic cell transplantation. Data came from immunoSEQ multiplex PCR; TCRdb stores just in-frame clones and leaves some out. The sample carries roughly 28,000 clones, under 95% recorded once. Documented time point: recipient sample about 28 days before transplant, after cytoreduction. Sequences were derived from peripheral blood mononuclear cells, sampled before stem cell transplant. The receptors come from a man aged 50-59 years with acute myeloid leukemia. Some clones in this sample may be carry-over from other donors' samples.

This clone was counted once. The rearrangement links TRBV19 to TRBJ2-2, with TRBD1 as a possible D gene (5 bases). Trimming removed 6 bases from V and 3 bases from J, with 11 bases in between. Germline V gives CDR1 LNHDA, CDR2 SQIVND (reference sequence). The CDR3 sequence is 14 residues long. The CDR3 coding sequence is TGTGCCAGTAGAGCCAGGGCGGACACCGGGGAGCTGTTTTTT. It is translated as CASRARADTGELFF. The variable domain in full, completed from reference TRBV19 and TRBJ2-2, reads DGGITQSPKYLFRKEGQNVTLSCEQNLNHDAMYWYRQDPGQGLRLIYYSQIVNDFQKGDIAEGYSVSREKKESFPLTVTSAQKNPTAFYLCASRARADTGELFFGEGSRLTVL.

The V call is TRBV4-3, the J call TRBJ2-1, with TRBD2 as a possible D gene (6 bases). This CDR3 region has 17 residues. V was shortened by 4 bases and J by 2 bases, with 18 bases between the two germline ends. The V gene's germline CDR1 is LGHNA and CDR2 YSLEER. The CDR3 DNA reads as TGCGCCAGCAGCCCCACTCCCGGGGGTTGGGCCTACAATGAGCAGTTCTTC. Its translation: CASSPTPGGWAYNEQFF.

This chain connects TRBV6-5 to TRBJ2-1, with 10 positions matching TRBD2. From germline, CDR1 is MNHEY and CDR2 SVGAGI. The CDR3 is 15 amino acids. V trimming: 3 bases; J trimming: 5 bases; junction bases outside the gene matches: 4. The CDR3 loop is CASSYILAGNNEQFF. The CDR3 nucleotides read TGTGCCAGCAGTTATATACTAGCGGGAAACAATGAGCAGTTCTTC.

In DNA, the CDR3 is TGTGCCAGCAGCTCTCGAGAAAAACTGTTTTTT. Translated: CASSSREKLFF. This sequence joins TRBV7-6 and TRBJ1-4; D is undetermined. Germline-derived CDR1 and CDR2 are SGHVS and FNYEAQ. The CDR3 has 11 amino acids. Trimming shortened V by 4 bases and J by 8 bases, and 5 bases separated the two germline ends. Full variable domain (missing parts from reference TRBV7-6 and TRBJ1-4): GAGVSQSPRYKVTKRGQDVALRCDPISGHVSLYWYRQALGQGPEFLTYFNYEAQQDKSGLPNDRFSAERPEGSISTLTIQRTEQRDSAMYRCASSSREKLFFGSGTQLSVL.

CDR3 sequence: CASKYRTVLQETQYF. The DNA of the CDR3 is TGTGCCAGCAAATATAGGACGGTCCTCCAAGAGACCCAGTACTTC. The rearrangement links TRBV2 to TRBJ2-5; D uncertain. With 7 bases removed from V and 1 base from J, the gap between germline ends came to 16 bases. The CDR3 contains 15 residues. CDR1 SNHLY and CDR2 FYNNEI come from the germline V gene.

This clone was counted once. The CDR3 reads CASSDDGLAGVVTGELFF. CDR3 bases: TGCGCCAGCAGTGATGACGGACTAGCGGGAGTTGTAACCGGGGAGCTGTTTTTT. V usage is TRBV10-2 and J usage is TRBJ2-2; 13 nucleotides agree with TRBD2. The length of the CDR3 is 18 residues. V shed 3 bases and J 5 bases; nucleotides not matched to a gene: 9. Germline V gives CDR1 WSHSY, CDR2 SAAADI.